One and the same sample provided the 7 T cell receptor beta chains below, sequenced in a study of cytomegalovirus exposure and HLA in healthy donors. Vbeta (60) and Jbeta (13) primers were used in the PCR. Method: immunoSEQ multiplex PCR; TCRdb's copy keeps in-frame clones and lacks some. The sample lists more than 95,000 clones; under 85% were seen once. Source material: PBMCs. All receptors derive from a man aged 35 to 55 in good health and CMV-seronegative.

J is TRBJ2-1 and V is TRBV12-5; D is perhaps TRBD2 (5 bases). Trimming pared 2 bases from V and 9 bases from J, leaving 20 bases between. The CDR3 contains 16 residues. Germline V gene data show CDR1 as LGHNT and CDR2 as FRNRAP. CDR3 amino acids: CASGLPDLPGVGEQFF. CDR3 coding DNA: TGTGCTAGTGGTTTGCCGGACTTACCGGGCGTCGGTGAGCAGTTCTTC.

The V and J genes are TRBV14 and TRBJ1-1; the D is unclear. Trimming removed 0 bases from V and 1 base from J, with 6 bases in between. Germline lookup yields CDR1 SGHDN and CDR2 FVKESK. This CDR3 is 14 amino acids long. The CDR3 coding sequence is TGTGCCAGCAGCCAAGAAGTGCGGAACACTGAAGCTTTCTTT. Amino acids: CASSQEVRNTEAFF.

This clone showed up just a few times. The chain recombines TRBV2 with TRBJ2-3; TRBD2 matches at 8 bases. The CDR3 is 15 residues long. The V gene end was trimmed by 5 bases and the J gene end by 0 bases; junction bases not matched to a gene: 4. CDR1 is SNHLY, CDR2 FYNNEI, per germline. Here the CDR3 DNA reads TGTGCCAGCAGTCCAGCGGGAGTTAGCACAGATACGCAGTATTTT. Its protein product is CASSPAGVSTDTQYF.

In its sample, this clone was seen a few times. The chain couples TRBV30 to TRBJ1-2, with 10 bases fitting TRBD1. There are 14 residues in the CDR3. Germline V gene lookup returns CDR1 GTSNPN and CDR2 SVGIG (reference sequence). V shed 1 base, J shed 6 bases, and the junction held 5 bases outside the gene matches. Here the CDR3 reads CAWSGDRGGNGYTF. CDR3 bases: TGTGCCTGGAGTGGGGACAGGGGAGGGAATGGCTACACCTTC.

The J gene is TRBJ2-5, the V gene TRBV7-9, with D possibly TRBD1 on 6 matching bases. The CDR3 has 17 residues. V dropped 5 bases and J dropped 2 bases, with 21 bases sitting between them. Germline CDR1 SEHNR, CDR2 FQNEAQ (reference sequence). The CDR3 sequence: CASSPLWGLFEQETQYF. CDR3 coding DNA: TGTGCCAGCAGCCCTCTGTGGGGGCTATTCGAACAAGAGACCCAGTACTTC.

This clone was seen more than once but under ten times. The rearrangement joins TRBV7-9 to TRBJ2-5; 7 positions match TRBD2. Germline V gene data show CDR1 as SEHNR and CDR2 as FQNEAQ (reference sequence). The CDR3 is made up of 11 amino acids. V trimming: 6 bases; J trimming: 5 bases; junction bases outside the gene matches: 0. Here the CDR3 DNA reads TGTGCCAGCAGGGGGGGGGAGACCCAGTACTTC. Its protein product is CASRGGETQYF.

This chain links TRBV30 with TRBJ1-4; weak D call: TRBD1 (5 bases). Trimming shortened V by 0 bases and J by 8 bases, and 16 bases separated the two germline ends. Germline values: CDR1 GTSNPN, CDR2 SVGIG (reference sequence). The length of the CDR3 is 15 residues. The CDR3 bases are TGTGCCTGGAGTGTTGCAGGGTTTTCAGGGGAAAAACTGTTTTTT. Translation gives CAWSVAGFSGEKLFF.